These 14 T cell receptor beta chains were all obtained from the same sample, sequenced in a study of T cell changes during pregnancy in multiple sclerosis. Produced via immunoSEQ multiplex PCR; TCRdb's table is partial and in-frame only. Here the sample spans about 79,000 clones, about nine tenths being singletons. Sequenced here: CD4+ T cells from peripheral blood mononuclear cells, sampled in the second trimester of pregnancy. These receptors were obtained from a female donor with multiple sclerosis, enrolled in a pregnancy study.

The chain joins TRBV11-3 to TRBJ1-2; 8 nucleotides line up with TRBD1. CDR1 and CDR2 (germline): SGHNT, YENEEA. The CDR3 runs 16 residues. The trim removed 2 bases at V and 0 bases at J, leaving 5 bases unmatched. The CDR3 DNA sequence: TGTGCCAGCAGCTTAAGTCAGGACAGGGCTAACTATGGCTACACCTTC. Its translation: CASSLSQDRANYGYTF.

The V and J genes are TRBV28 and TRBJ2-7; a weak D match, TRBD1 (5 bases). Trimming removed 4 bases at V and 5 bases at J, with 12 bases between. This CDR3 comprises 13 residues. Germline V gene sequence: CDR1 MDHEN, CDR2 SYDVKM. DNA of the CDR3: TGTGCCAGCAGTTGGGCAGGGAAGGACGAGCAGTACTTC. Amino acids: CASSWAGKDEQYF.

The chain joins TRBV28 to TRBJ2-1; 9 bases line up with TRBD1. Germline-derived CDR1 and CDR2 are MDHEN and SYDVKM. The CDR3 contains 17 residues. Trimming at V came to 5 bases and at J to 9 bases, leaving 17 bases not matched to a gene. The CDR3 sequence is CASSHWEGTGLSLEQFF. Here the CDR3 DNA reads TGTGCCAGCAGTCACTGGGAAGGGACAGGGTTGTCTCTTGAGCAGTTCTTC.

The rearrangement links TRBV7-2 to TRBJ2-7; TRBD1 might be the D (5 bases). From germline, CDR1 is SGHTA and CDR2 FQGNSA. This CDR3 spans 16 amino acids. The V gene lost 4 bases and the J gene lost 3 bases, with 19 bases spanning the gap. In nucleotides, the CDR3 is TGTGCCAGCAGCTCCCCCCGAAGGGGCGATTTCTACGAGCAGTACTTC. Protein sequence: CASSSPRRGDFYEQYF.

The rearrangement links TRBV5-8 to TRBJ2-1, with TRBD2 as a possible D gene (6 bases). Germline loops: CDR1 SGHTS, CDR2 YDEGEE. CDR3 length: 16 amino acids. Trimming took off 6 bases at V and 0 bases at J, with 16 bases between the two ends. This CDR3 is CASTPPGTRSYNEQFF. The DNA of the CDR3 is TGTGCCAGCACGCCCCCGGGGACTCGCTCCTACAATGAGCAGTTCTTC.

The rearrangement uses TRBV2 and TRBJ1-1; TRBD1 matches 7 bases. The CDR3 has 19 amino acids. Trimming cost V 6 bases and J 1 base; bases outside gene matches: 20. Germline-derived CDR1 and CDR2 are SNHLY and FYNNEI. In DNA, the CDR3 is TGTGCCAGCAGGACCAGATTCGGGACAGTAATGGAATGGAACACTGAAGCTTTCTTT. Translation: CASRTRFGTVMEWNTEAFF.

The chain is built from TRBV11-3 and TRBJ1-1, with D possibly matching TRBD1 (6 bases). The V end was cut by 3 bases, the J end by 7 bases, with 9 bases between. The germline CDR1 and CDR2 sequences are SGHNT and YENEEA. The CDR3 contains 12 residues. CDR3 loop: CASSLRGIEAFF. In DNA form, the CDR3 reads TGTGCCAGCAGCTTGAGGGGGATTGAAGCTTTCTTT. The full variable domain, with the rest looked up from reference TRBV11-3 and TRBJ1-1, is EAGVVQSPRYKIIEKKQPVAFWCNPISGHNTLYWYLQNLGQGPELLIRYENEEAVDDSQLPKDRFSAERLKGVDSTLKIQPAELGDSAVYLCASSLRGIEAFFGQGTRLTVV.

The chain combines TRBV2 with TRBJ2-5; D uncertain. V lost 3 bases and J 5 bases, leaving 4 bases between the germline ends. Germline CDR1 reads SNHLY; CDR2 reads FYNNEI. The length of the CDR3 is 11 residues. CDR3 coding DNA: TGTGCCAGCAGTGATCGTGAGACCCAGTACTTC. Translating gives CASSDRETQYF. The full variable domain, rest sourced from reference TRBV2 and TRBJ2-5, is EPEVTQTPSHQVTQMGQEVILRCVPISNHLYFYWYRQILGQKVEFLVSFYNNEISEKSEIFDDQFSVERPDGSNFTLKIRSTKLEDSAMYFCASSDRETQYFGPGTRLLVL.

The chain combines TRBV28 with TRBJ1-5; TRBD1 might be the D (5 bases). Per germline, CDR1 MDHEN and CDR2 SYDVKM. Trimming removed 6 bases at V and 7 bases at J, with 10 bases between. The CDR3 spans 12 residues. The CDR3 protein is CASSQGIQPQHF. The CDR3 nucleotides read TGTGCCAGCAGCCAGGGTATCCAGCCCCAGCATTTT.

This chain links TRBV5-1 with TRBJ1-2; TRBD1 is a possible D gene (6 bases). Germline V CDR1 and CDR2: SGHRS, YFSETQ. The CDR3 covers 15 residues. Trimming removed 0 bases at V and 0 bases at J, with 9 bases between. CDR3 residues: CASSLAQGSNYGYTF. The CDR3 DNA sequence: TGCGCCAGCAGCTTGGCCCAGGGGTCTAACTATGGCTACACCTTC.

V gene TRBV7-3 combines with J gene TRBJ2-1, with D perhaps matching TRBD1 (6 bases). The CDR3 extends over 14 amino acids. V was clipped by 2 bases and J by 3 bases, with 8 bases between them. Germline V gene lookup returns CDR1 SGHTA and CDR2 FQGTGA. CDR3 sequence: CASSLGGHYNEQFF. CDR3 nucleotide sequence: TGTGCCAGCAGCTTAGGGGGACACTACAATGAGCAGTTCTTC.

Only one count was recorded for this clone. The CDR3 nucleotides read TGTGCCAGCTCACCACCCCCGGGACAGTCACGTACCTATAATTCACCCCTCCACTTT. Its protein is CASSPPPGQSRTYNSPLHF. V gene TRBV18 combines with J gene TRBJ1-6; TRBD1 aligns across 7 bases. CDR3 length equals 19 residues. V lost 0 bases, J lost 2 bases, and 10 bases stayed unmatched. Germline V gene lookup returns CDR1 KGHSH and CDR2 LQKENI.

V is TRBV6-6 and J is TRBJ2-3; TRBD2 agrees at 8 bases. The CDR3 has 16 amino acids. V dropped 6 bases and J dropped 6; count of bases not matched to a gene: 14. Per the germline V gene, CDR1 is MNHNY and CDR2 is SVGAGI (reference sequence). The CDR3 sequence is CASRSFGGRISDTQYF. Written as DNA, the CDR3 is TGTGCCAGCAGAAGTTTCGGCGGGAGGATATCCGATACGCAGTATTTT.

The chain combines TRBV5-1 with TRBJ2-2, with TRBD1 matching 10 bases. V dropped 0 bases and J dropped 0; count of bases not matched to a gene: 5. The CDR3 is made up of 18 amino acids. CDR1 and CDR2 from the germline V gene are SGHRS and YFSETQ. CDR3 nucleotide sequence: TGCGCCAGCAGCTTGGCCGGGACAGGGGCGGCGAACACCGGGGAGCTGTTTTTT. This codes for CASSLAGTGAANTGELFF.